This is a list of T cell receptor beta chains from one sample in a study of cytomegalovirus exposure and HLA in healthy donors. Some clones are missing from TCRdb's copy, which holds only in-frame ones; the method was immunoSEQ multiplex PCR. The sample records 55,000 to 85,000 clones, 75% to 85% being singletons. Sequenced: PBMCs. Receptors were obtained from a man aged 18 to 30 in good health and CMV-seropositive. CDR3s include the opening cysteine and the closing phenylalanine or tryptophan. A D gene is named only where the DNA matches it firmly. The listing skips clone size in some rows; elsewhere it reads once, few, many or a size class.

clone size: .; D gene: .; V gene: TRBV14; J gene: TRBJ1-2; CDR3 DNA: TGTGCCAGCAGCCAAGAGGGGGCAATGGGCTATGGCTACACCTTC; CDR3 protein: CASSQEGAMGYGYTF
clone size: .; D gene: TRBD1; V gene: TRBV19; J gene: TRBJ1-1; CDR3 DNA: TGTGCCAGTAAAGAAAGGACAGGAATCACTGAAGCTTTCTTT; CDR3 protein: CASKERTGITEAFF
clone size: .; D gene: .; V gene: TRBV2; J gene: TRBJ1-5; CDR3 DNA: TGTGCCAGCAGTAGGGACACTCTGGCTGGCCAGCATTTT; CDR3 protein: CASSRDTLAGQHF
clone size: .; D gene: .; V gene: TRBV30; J gene: TRBJ2-3; CDR3 DNA: TGTGCCTGGAGTGTACAGGGCACAGATACGCAGTATTTT; CDR3 protein: CAWSVQGTDTQYF
clone size: .; D gene: TRBD2; V gene: TRBV7-6; J gene: TRBJ2-7; CDR3 DNA: TGTGCCAGCAGCTTACTAGCGGGAGCGAGGTACGAGCAGTACTTC; CDR3 protein: CASSLLAGARYEQYF
clone size: .; D gene: .; V gene: TRBV6-1; J gene: TRBJ2-7; CDR3 DNA: TGTGCCAGCAAGAAACAGGCTTCCTACGAGCAGTACTTC; CDR3 protein: CASKKQASYEQYF
clone size: .; D gene: .; V gene: TRBV7-9; J gene: TRBJ1-5; CDR3 DNA: TGTGCCAGCAGCTTAGGACAGGTCAATCAGCCCCAGCATTTT; CDR3 protein: CASSLGQVNQPQHF
clone size: .; D gene: TRBD1; V gene: TRBV6-1; J gene: TRBJ2-2; CDR3 DNA: TGTGCCAGCGGGACAGGGATGAACACCGGGGAGCTGTTTTTT; CDR3 protein: CASGTGMNTGELFF
clone size: .; D gene: TRBD1; V gene: TRBV25-1; J gene: TRBJ1-1; CDR3 DNA: TGTGCCAGCAGTAAGACAGGGCACACTGAAGCTTTCTTT; CDR3 protein: CASSKTGHTEAFF
clone size: .; D gene: TRBD2; V gene: TRBV6-1; J gene: TRBJ2-1; CDR3 DNA: TGTGCCAGCAGTGGAACTAGCGGGGGGGCAAATGAGCAGTTCTTC; CDR3 protein: CASSGTSGGANEQFF
clone size: .; D gene: TRBD1; V gene: TRBV29-1; J gene: TRBJ1-2; CDR3 DNA: TGCAGCGTTGAAGAGTGGGACAGGGCCCTACAAGGCTACACCTTC; CDR3 protein: CSVEEWDRALQGYTF
clone size: .; D gene: .; V gene: TRBV6-5; J gene: TRBJ2-1; CDR3 DNA: TGTGCCAGCACCCCGGGGGAGTACAATGAGCAGTTCTTC; CDR3 protein: CASTPGEYNEQFF
clone size: .; D gene: .; V gene: TRBV5-1; J gene: TRBJ1-2; CDR3 DNA: TGCGCCAGCAGTCCCGGGGAGATGTCTGGCTACACCTTC; CDR3 protein: CASSPGEMSGYTF
clone size: .; D gene: TRBD1; V gene: TRBV6-5; J gene: TRBJ2-7; CDR3 DNA: TGTGCCAGCAGTTCGGGACAGGGTGGCTACGAGCAGTACTTC; CDR3 protein: CASSSGQGGYEQYF
clone size: .; D gene: .; V gene: TRBV30; J gene: TRBJ1-2; CDR3 DNA: TGTGCCTGGAGTGTGGGGGGGAGCTATGGCTACACCTTC; CDR3 protein: CAWSVGGSYGYTF
clone size: few; D gene: TRBD1; V gene: TRBV4-2; J gene: TRBJ2-6; CDR3 DNA: TGTGCCAGCAGCCAAGAGTCAGGACAGGGGGTCGGGGCCAACGTCCTGACTTTC; CDR3 protein: CASSQESGQGVGANVLTF
clone size: .; D gene: .; V gene: TRBV29-1; J gene: TRBJ1-2; CDR3 DNA: TGCAGCGTTGAAAAGGGAGTATTCGGGGGCTACACCTTC; CDR3 protein: CSVEKGVFGGYTF
clone size: .; D gene: .; V gene: TRBV6-5; J gene: TRBJ1-3; CDR3 DNA: TGTGCCAGCAGCCCTAACAGGGCCTCTGGAAACACCATATATTTT; CDR3 protein: CASSPNRASGNTIYF
clone size: .; D gene: TRBD1; V gene: TRBV30; J gene: TRBJ2-2; CDR3 DNA: TGTGCCTGGAGCGGGACAGGGTATACCGGGGAGCTGTTTTTT; CDR3 protein: CAWSGTGYTGELFF
clone size: few; D gene: TRBD2; V gene: TRBV28; J gene: TRBJ2-1; CDR3 DNA: TGTGCCAGCAGTTTATCCGTAGCGGGGGCGGCGGGGCAGTTCTTC; CDR3 protein: CASSLSVAGAAGQFF
clone size: .; D gene: .; V gene: TRBV5-6; J gene: TRBJ1-2; CDR3 DNA: TGTGCCAGCAGCTTGCGGGGGAATAACTATGGCTACACCTTC; CDR3 protein: CASSLRGNNYGYTF
clone size: .; D gene: TRBD1; V gene: TRBV4-1; J gene: TRBJ1-4; CDR3 DNA: TGCGCCAGCAGCCCGACAGGGACTAATGAAAAACTGTTTTTT; CDR3 protein: CASSPTGTNEKLFF
clone size: .; D gene: .; V gene: TRBV18; J gene: TRBJ2-3; CDR3 DNA: TGTGCCAGCTCACCACCGTTAACAGATACGCAGTATTTT; CDR3 protein: CASSPPLTDTQYF
clone size: .; D gene: .; V gene: TRBV4-2; J gene: TRBJ2-7; CDR3 DNA: TGTGCCAGCAGCCAAGATTCTCGTTCGGGCGAGCAGTACTTC; CDR3 protein: CASSQDSRSGEQYF
clone size: .; D gene: TRBD2; V gene: TRBV6-1; J gene: TRBJ2-1; CDR3 DNA: TGTGCCAGCAGGGACGGGGGGAAGGCTAACAATGAGCAGTTCTTC; CDR3 protein: CASRDGGKANNEQFF
clone size: .; D gene: TRBD1; V gene: TRBV30; J gene: TRBJ1-1; CDR3 DNA: TGTGCCTGGGGGACAGGGGTGAACACTGAAGCTTTCTTT; CDR3 protein: CAWGTGVNTEAFF
clone size: .; D gene: .; V gene: TRBV4-1; J gene: TRBJ2-2; CDR3 DNA: TGCGCCAGCAGCCAAGATGAGGAGACAGGAAACACCGGGGAGCTGTTTTTT; CDR3 protein: CASSQDEETGNTGELFF
clone size: .; D gene: .; V gene: TRBV5-4; J gene: TRBJ1-6; CDR3 DNA: TGTGCCAGCAGCTTAGAAGGGGTACGGAATTCACCCCTCCACTTT; CDR3 protein: CASSLEGVRNSPLHF
clone size: few; D gene: TRBD1; V gene: TRBV5-1; J gene: TRBJ2-3; CDR3 DNA: TGCGCCAGCAGCTTAGGACAGGGGAGCACAGATACGCAGTATTTT; CDR3 protein: CASSLGQGSTDTQYF
clone size: few; D gene: TRBD2; V gene: TRBV4-1; J gene: TRBJ2-1; CDR3 DNA: TGCGCCAGCAGCCAAGAAGAGGGACTAGCAAATGAGCAGTTCTTC; CDR3 protein: CASSQEEGLANEQFF
clone size: .; D gene: .; V gene: TRBV6-7; J gene: TRBJ1-1; CDR3 DNA: TGTGCCAGCAGTTGGCCCCCCCTAGCTGAAGCTTTCTTT; CDR3 protein: CASSWPPLAEAFF
clone size: .; D gene: .; V gene: TRBV30; J gene: TRBJ1-4; CDR3 DNA: TGTGCCTGGAGTCCGGGTAATAATGAAAAACTGTTTTTT; CDR3 protein: CAWSPGNNEKLFF
clone size: .; D gene: TRBD1; V gene: TRBV30; J gene: TRBJ1-6; CDR3 DNA: TGTGCCTGGGCGGGACAGGGGTATTCACCCCTCCACTTT; CDR3 protein: CAWAGQGYSPLHF
clone size: .; D gene: .; V gene: TRBV27; J gene: TRBJ2-7; CDR3 DNA: TGTGCCAGCAGTCGGGGAGAACCCTACGAGCAGTACTTC; CDR3 protein: CASSRGEPYEQYF
clone size: .; D gene: TRBD1; V gene: TRBV28; J gene: TRBJ2-5; CDR3 DNA: TGTGCCAGCAGTTCTGGACAGGGGCGGGAGACCCAGTACTTC; CDR3 protein: CASSSGQGRETQYF
clone size: .; D gene: TRBD1; V gene: TRBV7-2; J gene: TRBJ1-1; CDR3 DNA: TGTGCCAGTGAAGACAGGGGGCGGAACACTGAAGCTTTCTTT; CDR3 protein: CASEDRGRNTEAFF
clone size: .; D gene: .; V gene: TRBV5-6; J gene: TRBJ1-2; CDR3 DNA: TGTGCCAGCAGCTTTTGGGGAGGGAACTATGGCTACACCTTC; CDR3 protein: CASSFWGGNYGYTF
clone size: once; D gene: .; V gene: TRBV9; J gene: TRBJ1-2; CDR3 DNA: TGTGCCAGCAGCGCCGCAGGGGCAGTGGGCTACACCTTC; CDR3 protein: CASSAAGAVGYTF
clone size: .; D gene: .; V gene: TRBV6-5; J gene: TRBJ2-1; CDR3 DNA: TGTGCCAGCAGTACCCGGGACTTGAGATACAATGAGCAGTTCTTC; CDR3 protein: CASSTRDLRYNEQFF
clone size: .; D gene: TRBD1; V gene: TRBV14; J gene: TRBJ1-1; CDR3 DNA: TGTGCCAGCAGCCAGGATCGGACAGGGGGGACTGAAGCTTTCTTT; CDR3 protein: CASSQDRTGGTEAFF
clone size: .; D gene: .; V gene: TRBV29-1; J gene: TRBJ2-1; CDR3 DNA: TGCAGCTCCAGGACTCAGAATGAGCAGTTCTTC; CDR3 protein: CSSRTQNEQFF
clone size: .; D gene: .; V gene: TRBV6-1; J gene: TRBJ2-6; CDR3 DNA: TGTGCCAGCAGACTCCCGGGGGCCAACGTCCTGACTTTC; CDR3 protein: CASRLPGANVLTF
clone size: .; D gene: TRBD1; V gene: TRBV27; J gene: TRBJ2-7; CDR3 DNA: TGTGCCAGCAGTTTCCGGACAGGGTTCTACGAGCAGTACTTC; CDR3 protein: CASSFRTGFYEQYF
clone size: .; D gene: .; V gene: TRBV10-1; J gene: TRBJ1-3; CDR3 DNA: TGCGCCAGCCTCAGGGGATCCGGAAACACCATATATTTT; CDR3 protein: CASLRGSGNTIYF
clone size: .; D gene: TRBD2; V gene: TRBV4-1; J gene: TRBJ2-1; CDR3 DNA: TGCGCCAGCAGCCAAGGGTCCAGCGGGGGGTTCAATGAGCAGTTCTTC; CDR3 protein: CASSQGSSGGFNEQFF
clone size: .; D gene: .; V gene: TRBV30; J gene: TRBJ1-2; CDR3 DNA: TGTGCCTGGAGGGCGCTGGACAGTGAAGGCTACACCTTC; CDR3 protein: CAWRALDSEGYTF
clone size: .; D gene: TRBD2; V gene: TRBV7-9; J gene: TRBJ2-7; CDR3 DNA: TGTGCCAGCAGCTCCTTAGCGGGAGGATGGGAGCAGTACTTC; CDR3 protein: CASSSLAGGWEQYF
clone size: .; D gene: .; V gene: TRBV5-1; J gene: TRBJ2-5; CDR3 DNA: TGCGCCAGCAGCTTGGCACAGGGACGAGAGACCCAGTACTTC; CDR3 protein: CASSLAQGRETQYF
clone size: .; D gene: TRBD1; V gene: TRBV6-6; J gene: TRBJ2-7; CDR3 DNA: TGTGCCAGCAGCCCACCCAGGGACAGGGCCCACGAGCAGTACTTC; CDR3 protein: CASSPPRDRAHEQYF
clone size: .; D gene: TRBD2; V gene: TRBV5-4; J gene: TRBJ2-4; CDR3 DNA: TGTGCCAGCAGCCCAACTAGCGGGGGAGCCAAAAACATTCAGTACTTC; CDR3 protein: CASSPTSGGAKNIQYF
clone size: .; D gene: .; V gene: TRBV30; J gene: TRBJ1-4; CDR3 DNA: TGTGCCTGGAGTAGGGACTCTAATGAAAAACTGTTTTTT; CDR3 protein: CAWSRDSNEKLFF
clone size: .; D gene: TRBD1; V gene: TRBV6-5; J gene: TRBJ1-2; CDR3 DNA: TGTGCCAGCAGTTATGGTCCAGGGGGGAACTATGGCTACACCTTC; CDR3 protein: CASSYGPGGNYGYTF
clone size: .; D gene: .; V gene: TRBV2; J gene: TRBJ2-7; CDR3 DNA: TGTGCCAGCAGTTCGGTCTCCTACGAGCAGTACTTC; CDR3 protein: CASSSVSYEQYF
clone size: once; D gene: .; V gene: TRBV30; J gene: TRBJ2-1; CDR3 DNA: TGTGCCTTGGAGGGTTCAGGACGGCGTGGCGTAGGGCAGTTCTTC; CDR3 protein: CALEGSGRRGVGQFF
clone size: .; D gene: TRBD1; V gene: TRBV2; J gene: TRBJ2-6; CDR3 DNA: TGTGCCAGCAGTGCAGGTCAGGGGGCCGGGGCCAACGTCCTGACTTTC; CDR3 protein: CASSAGQGAGANVLTF
clone size: .; D gene: .; V gene: TRBV5-1; J gene: TRBJ1-1; CDR3 DNA: TGCGCCAGCAGCTTGGAGAGTAACACTGAAGCTTTCTTT; CDR3 protein: CASSLESNTEAFF
clone size: .; D gene: .; V gene: TRBV9; J gene: TRBJ1-1; CDR3 DNA: TGTGCCAGCAGCGTATCAGGGGCCGGGACTGAAGCTTTCTTT; CDR3 protein: CASSVSGAGTEAFF